These 20 T cell receptor beta chains share one sample of origin, sequenced in a study of identical twins. One entry per CDR3 protein results from TCRdb running MiXCR on the 5' RACE reads. This sample has some 600,000 distinct CDR3 sequences, with about 7.6% found just once. The sample also formed part of further work on yellow fever vaccine responses in identical twins.

Specimen: PBMCs. The receptor set was obtained from a woman aged 18-29 years in good health.

V gene TRBV29-1 combines with J gene TRBJ1-5; perhaps TRBD1 as D (5 bases). This CDR3 has 14 amino acids. Germline V lookup: CDR1 SQVTM, CDR2 ANQGSEA. Trimming shortened V by 4 bases and J by 0 bases, and 10 bases separated the two germline ends. The CDR3 loop is CSVGDGTSNQPQHF. CDR3 DNA: TGCAGCGTTGGGGACGGAACTAGCAATCAGCCCCAGCATTTT.

The chain combines TRBV27 with TRBJ2-3; 8 bases agree with TRBD1. After removal of 7 bases from V and 14 bases from J, the junction contained 14 bases not matched to a gene. Germline V gives CDR1 MNHEY, CDR2 SMNVEV (reference sequence). The CDR3 is made up of 13 amino acids. The CDR3 nucleotides are TGTGCCAGCACTAAAATCACCCGGACAGGGATGTATTTT. As protein: CASTKITRTGMYF.

This clonotype was counted at least ten times. V is TRBV12-3 or TRBV12-4 and J is TRBJ2-1; tentatively, D is TRBD2 (5 bases). The germline V and J ends were trimmed by 8 bases and 3 bases, with 5 bases remaining between them. There are 11 residues in the CDR3. CDR3 nucleotides: TGTGCCAGCGGGAGCTACAATGAGCAGTTCTTC. Protein: CASGSYNEQFF.

This clonotype turned up a few times. V and J are TRBV24-1 and TRBJ1-2; D might be TRBD1 (6 bases). The CDR3 runs 13 residues. Germline V lookup: CDR1 KGHDR, CDR2 SFDVKD. The V end was cut by 5 bases, the J end by 4 bases, with 10 bases between. CDR3 nucleotide sequence: TGTGCCACCAGTGGCGGGACACCCTATGGCTACACCTTC. As protein: CATSGGTPYGYTF.

For the CDR3, the DNA is TGTGCCACCAGCCTTTTAGGGGACTATGGGGAGGACGAGCAGTACGTC. It codes for CATSLLGDYGEDEQYV. V usage is TRBV24-1 and J usage is TRBJ2-7, with TRBD2 matching 7 bases. CDR1 and CDR2 from the germline V gene are KGHDR and SFDVKD. This CDR3 has 16 amino acids. Losses at the gene ends were 7 bases for V and 5 bases for J; bases not matched to a gene: 16.

This clonotype has a handful of counts. This sequence joins TRBV20-1 and TRBJ2-2, with D possibly being TRBD2 (6 bases). CDR1 is DFQATT and CDR2 is SNEGSKA in the germline V gene (reference sequence). V lost 3 bases and J 1 base, leaving 9 bases between the germline ends. The CDR3 runs to 14 residues. The CDR3 here is CSASGGKNTGELFF. CDR3 nucleotides: TGCAGTGCTAGCGGCGGGAAGAACACCGGGGAGCTGTTTTTT.

The chain has TRBV5-1 and TRBJ2-4, with 11 positions matching TRBD1. The CDR3 runs 15 residues. Germline V lookup: CDR1 SGHRS, CDR2 YFSETQ. Trimming removed 3 bases from V and 8 bases from J; junction bases left unmatched: 7. CDR3 DNA sequence: TGCGCCAGCAGCTCGAGGACAGGGGGCGTAGACATTCAGTACTTC. Amino acid sequence: CASSSRTGGVDIQYF.

The sample holds a few counts of this clonotype. This chain connects TRBV6-6 to TRBJ1-1; D not resolved. CDR3 length: 10 residues. V was trimmed by 6 bases and J by 6 bases, leaving 5 bases between them. Germline V CDR1 and CDR2: MNHNY, SVGAGI (reference sequence). This CDR3 is CASRSSEAFF. In nucleotides, the CDR3 is TGTGCCAGCAGATCATCTGAAGCTTTCTTT.

V and J are TRBV12-3 or TRBV12-4 and TRBJ2-2; 8 nucleotides align to TRBD2. V lost 6 bases and J lost 1; bases outside the gene matches: 7. The CDR3 spans 16 residues. This chain's CDR3 is CASSLPGLGNTGELFF. DNA for the CDR3: TGTGCCAGCAGCCTCCCGGGACTAGGGAACACCGGGGAGCTGTTTTTT.

This clonotype came up a few times. The rearrangement links TRBV5-1 to TRBJ2-5, with TRBD1 matching over 7 bases. CDR3 length: 14 residues. The germline V gene has CDR1 SGHRS and CDR2 YFSETQ. V lost 4 bases to trimming and J lost 1 base; unmatched junction nucleotides: 4. The CDR3 coding sequence is TGCGCCAGCAGCGTCGGGACAGCCCAAGAGACCCAGTACTTC. Its translation is CASSVGTAQETQYF.

This clonotype showed up many times. The chain joins TRBV5-1 to TRBJ1-1; 7 bases line up with TRBD1. V shed 4 bases and J 5 bases; nucleotides not matched to a gene: 5. Germline CDR1 SGHRS, CDR2 YFSETQ. This CDR3 is 13 amino acids long. This chain's CDR3 is CASSLGTATEAFF. CDR3 DNA: TGCGCCAGCAGCCTCGGGACAGCAACTGAAGCTTTCTTT.

This chain links TRBV27 with TRBJ1-6; no reliable D call. The length of the CDR3 is 17 residues. Trimming removed 5 bases at V and 2 bases at J, with 16 bases between. Germline V gene lookup returns CDR1 MNHEY and CDR2 SMNVEV (reference sequence). The DNA for the CDR3 is TGTGCCAGCAGTCCTTGGACCCTTAGCACCTATAATTCACCCCTCCACTTT. Its protein product is CASSPWTLSTYNSPLHF.

The chain employs TRBV10-3 and TRBJ1-1; D gene ambiguous. In germline, CDR1 is ENHRY, CDR2 SYGVKD. This CDR3 region has 13 residues. V lost 4 bases to trimming and J lost 6 bases, with 12 bases between them. The CDR3 here is CAISVREVSEAFF. DNA of the CDR3: TGTGCCATCAGTGTTAGGGAGGTCTCTGAAGCTTTCTTT.

About this clonotype: A much larger clone differs by one base, so this may be a read error. V and J are TRBV4-1 and TRBJ2-3; the match to TRBD2 covers 9 bases. This CDR3 comprises 15 residues. Germline-derived CDR1 and CDR2 are MGHRA and YSYEKL. The CDR3 nucleotides read TGCGCCAGGAGCCAGTCGGGACTAGCTACAGATACGCAGTATTTT. It codes for CARSQSGLATDTQYF.

In its sample, this clonotype was seen a few times. The rearrangement joins TRBV20-1 to TRBJ2-3; tentatively, D is TRBD2 (6 bases). The CDR3 sequence is 15 residues long. Trimming shortened V by 6 bases and J by 6 bases, and 22 bases separated the two germline ends. Looked up from germline, CDR1 is DFQATT and CDR2 is SNEGSKA (reference sequence). The CDR3 DNA follows: TGCAGTGCCTCCGACCGGGACTCTACCCTGGATACGCAGTATTTT. Its translation is CSASDRDSTLDTQYF.

This rearrangement joins TRBV5-6 to TRBJ1-5, with a possible D match to TRBD1 (6 bases). The CDR3 extends over 16 amino acids. V was cut by 4 bases and J by 0 bases, with 14 bases left in between. The germline CDR1 and CDR2 sequences are SGHDT and YYEEEE. The CDR3 nucleotides read TGTGCCAGCAGCGGGGGGGGGCCGAATAGCAATCAGCCCCAGCATTTT. Translated, it gives CASSGGGPNSNQPQHF.

This clonotype has a handful of counts. The CDR3 coding sequence is TGTGCCAGCAGCTTATCACGCGGGGGTCCGAACACTGAAGCTTTCTTT. Amino acid sequence: CASSLSRGGPNTEAFF. The V call is TRBV7-2, the J call TRBJ1-1; weak D call: TRBD1 (5 bases). The CDR3 is 16 residues long. V shed 2 bases and J shed 1 base, with 14 bases lying between them. Germline assignment: CDR1 SGHTA and CDR2 FQGNSA.

This clonotype was found a few times. The chain combines TRBV13 with TRBJ2-7; maybe TRBD1 (5 bases). The V and J ends lost 8 bases and 4 bases respectively, with 18 bases between them. Germline V CDR1 and CDR2: PRHDT, FYEKMQ (reference sequence). The CDR3 is 14 residues long. CDR3 nucleotides: TGTGCCAGCTCCGCTCAGGGAAAGAGGTACGAGCAGTACTTC. Its protein is CASSAQGKRYEQYF.

V and J are TRBV6-1 and TRBJ2-2; TRBD2 agrees at 7 bases. J lost 2 bases, V lost 7 bases, and 16 bases had no gene match. The CDR3 extends over 18 amino acids. Per germline, CDR1 MNHNS and CDR2 SASEGT. The CDR3 protein is CASTRGVPVTGNTGELFF. The CDR3 DNA reads as TGTGCCAGCACCCGGGGGGTTCCCGTAACGGGAAACACCGGGGAGCTGTTTTTT.

This clonotype came up many times. The rearrangement links TRBV12-3 or TRBV12-4 to TRBJ1-1; D perhaps matches TRBD1 (6 bases). V shed 6 bases and J shed 7 bases, with 18 bases lying between them. This CDR3 is built from 14 residues. Here the CDR3 reads CASSPHLTGSEAFF. CDR3 DNA sequence: TGTGCCAGCAGCCCGCACCTTACAGGGAGTGAAGCTTTCTTT.